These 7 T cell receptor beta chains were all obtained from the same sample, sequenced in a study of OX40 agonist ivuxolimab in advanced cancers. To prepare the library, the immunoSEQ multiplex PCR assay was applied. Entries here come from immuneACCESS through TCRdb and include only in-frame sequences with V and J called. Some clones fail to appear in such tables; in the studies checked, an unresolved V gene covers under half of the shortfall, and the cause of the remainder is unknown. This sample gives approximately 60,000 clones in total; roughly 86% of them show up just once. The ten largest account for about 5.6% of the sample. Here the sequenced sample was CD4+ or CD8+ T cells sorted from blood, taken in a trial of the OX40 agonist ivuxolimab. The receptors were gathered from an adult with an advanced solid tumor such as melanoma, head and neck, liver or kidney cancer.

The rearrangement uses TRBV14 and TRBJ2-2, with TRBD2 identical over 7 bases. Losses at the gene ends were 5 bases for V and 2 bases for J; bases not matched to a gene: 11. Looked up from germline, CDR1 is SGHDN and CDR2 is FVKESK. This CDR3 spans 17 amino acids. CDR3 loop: CASSRLAVARNTGELFF. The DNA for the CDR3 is TGTGCCAGCAGCAGACTAGCCGTAGCGCGCAACACCGGGGAGCTGTTTTTT.

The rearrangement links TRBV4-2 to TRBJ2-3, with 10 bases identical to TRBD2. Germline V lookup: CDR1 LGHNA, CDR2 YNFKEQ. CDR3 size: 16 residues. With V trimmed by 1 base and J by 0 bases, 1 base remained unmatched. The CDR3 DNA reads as TGTGCCAGCAGCCAAGGGGGACTAGCGAGCACAGATACGCAGTATTTT. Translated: CASSQGGLASTDTQYF.

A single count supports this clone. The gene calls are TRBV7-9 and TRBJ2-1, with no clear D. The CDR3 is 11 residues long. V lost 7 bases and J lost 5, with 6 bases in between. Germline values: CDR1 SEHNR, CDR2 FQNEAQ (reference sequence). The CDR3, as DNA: TGTGCCAGCACCGTCGACAATGAGCAGTTCTTC. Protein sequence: CASTVDNEQFF.

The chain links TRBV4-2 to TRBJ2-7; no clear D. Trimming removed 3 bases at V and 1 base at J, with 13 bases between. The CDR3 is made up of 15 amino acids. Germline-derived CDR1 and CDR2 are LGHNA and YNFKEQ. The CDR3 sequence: CASSQSPTLSYEQYF. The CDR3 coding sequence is TGTGCCAGCAGCCAGAGCCCGACTTTATCCTACGAGCAGTACTTC.

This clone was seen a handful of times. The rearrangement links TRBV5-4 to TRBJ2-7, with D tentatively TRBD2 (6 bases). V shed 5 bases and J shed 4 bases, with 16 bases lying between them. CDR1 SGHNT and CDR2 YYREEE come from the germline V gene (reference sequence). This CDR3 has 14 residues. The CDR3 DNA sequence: TGTGCCAGCAGGTCCCCGGGAGATCCTTACGAGCAGTACTTC. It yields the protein CASRSPGDPYEQYF.

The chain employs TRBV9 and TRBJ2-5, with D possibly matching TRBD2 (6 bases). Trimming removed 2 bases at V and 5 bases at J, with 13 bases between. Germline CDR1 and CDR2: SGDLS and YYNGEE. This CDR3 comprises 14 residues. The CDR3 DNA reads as TGTGCCAGCAGCGTTGTGGGAGCGGGCGAGACCCAGTACTTC. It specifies CASSVVGAGETQYF.

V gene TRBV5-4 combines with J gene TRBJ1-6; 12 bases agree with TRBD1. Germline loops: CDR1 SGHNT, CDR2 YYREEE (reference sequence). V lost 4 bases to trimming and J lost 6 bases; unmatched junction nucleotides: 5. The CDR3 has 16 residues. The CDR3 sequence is CASSPGQGASNSPLHF. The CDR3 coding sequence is TGTGCCAGCAGCCCGGGACAGGGGGCGAGTAATTCACCCCTCCACTTT.